These 6 T cell receptor beta chains were sequenced from one sample in a study of response to subunit inactivated influenza vaccine. TCRdb analysed the RT-PCR reads with MiXCR anew, one entry per CDR3 protein. The table includes about 650,000 distinct CDR3 sequences, around 14% detected once. Sequenced material: PBMCs from blood, taken approximately 12 days after vaccination. The receptors come from a middle-aged man who received an inactivated influenza vaccine.

CDR3 sequence reads: CASTNRGGQPQHF. As DNA, the CDR3 is TGTGCCAGCACCAACAGGGGTGGTCAGCCCCAGCATTTT. The V and J genes are TRBV6-1 and TRBJ1-5; 7 bases match TRBD1. The V gene's germline CDR1 is MNHNS and CDR2 SASEGT. This CDR3 contains 13 residues. The J segment lost 6 bases and the V segment lost 7 bases, leaving 6 bases of the junction unmatched.

The rearrangement joins TRBV7-2 to TRBJ2-1; no clear D gene. The CDR3 totals 16 residues. V dropped 1 base and J dropped 5 bases, with 15 bases sitting between them. CDR1 is SGHTA, CDR2 FQGNSA, per germline. The CDR3 DNA is TGTGCCAGCAGCTTAGGGTGGGCGGCGGCTAACAATGAGCAGTTCTTC. Translation: CASSLGWAAANNEQFF.

The chain links TRBV7-3 to TRBJ2-2, with D perhaps given as TRBD1 or TRBD2 (6 bases each). CDR1 SGHTA and CDR2 FQGTGA come from the germline V gene. V was shortened by 5 bases and J by 4 bases, with 8 bases between the two germline ends. CDR3 size: 13 residues. The CDR3 region has the DNA TGTGCCAGCAGCGGGGGGCCCACCGGGGAGCTGTTTTTT. It specifies CASSGGPTGELFF.

This clonotype was counted at least ten times. This chain links TRBV7-3 with TRBJ2-1; 8 bases fit TRBD2. CDR1 and CDR2 from the germline V gene are SGHTA and FQGTGA. The CDR3 has 14 residues. Losses at the gene ends were 3 bases for V and 7 bases for J; bases not matched to a gene: 5. CDR3 in DNA: TGTGCCAGCAGCTTTTTAGCGGGAAATAATGAGCAGTTCTTC. Translating gives CASSFLAGNNEQFF.

This clonotype was seen many times. This sequence joins TRBV7-6 and TRBJ1-5, with no clear D. The CDR3 covers 14 residues. The ends were cut back, 1 base at V and 7 bases at J, with 11 bases in the middle. Germline V gene lookup returns CDR1 SGHVS and CDR2 FNYEAQ. The CDR3 nucleotides read TGTGCCAGCAGCTTAGGGGCAGGTGGCCAGCCCCAGCATTTT. This gives the protein CASSLGAGGQPQHF.

This clonotype was seen only a few times. The rearrangement joins TRBV12-3 or TRBV12-4 to TRBJ1-2; D call uncertain. CDR3 length equals 13 residues. V was cut by 3 bases and J by 4 bases, with 9 bases left in between. CDR3 nucleotide sequence: TGTGCCAGCAGTTTCGGGCAACTCTATGGCTACACCTTC. Its translation: CASSFGQLYGYTF.